This T cell receptor (beta chain) is from a study of cytomegalovirus exposure and HLA in healthy donors. Study-level background: Of several hundred genotyped donors, 81% grouped in the Caucasian-associated ancestry cluster.

Trimming cost V 4 bases and J 0 bases; bases outside gene matches: 0. The CDR3 sequence is 15 residues long. Germline V gene data show CDR1 as SNHLY and CDR2 as FYNNEI. A multiplex PCR was run with 60 Vbeta primers and 13 Jbeta primers. The protocol was immunoSEQ multiplex PCR, while the TCRdb copy is restricted to in-frame clones and leaves out a portion. The repertoire holds about 90,000 clones, with 65% to 75% as singletons. The chain recombines TRBV2 with TRBJ2-1, with TRBD1 identical over 10 bases. The receptor was isolated from a man aged 25 to 40 in good health and CMV-seropositive. Sequenced material: PBMCs. CDR3 region: CASSGTGGSYNEQFF. In DNA form, the CDR3 reads TGTGCCAGCAGTGGGACAGGGGGCTCCTACAATGAGCAGTTCTTC.